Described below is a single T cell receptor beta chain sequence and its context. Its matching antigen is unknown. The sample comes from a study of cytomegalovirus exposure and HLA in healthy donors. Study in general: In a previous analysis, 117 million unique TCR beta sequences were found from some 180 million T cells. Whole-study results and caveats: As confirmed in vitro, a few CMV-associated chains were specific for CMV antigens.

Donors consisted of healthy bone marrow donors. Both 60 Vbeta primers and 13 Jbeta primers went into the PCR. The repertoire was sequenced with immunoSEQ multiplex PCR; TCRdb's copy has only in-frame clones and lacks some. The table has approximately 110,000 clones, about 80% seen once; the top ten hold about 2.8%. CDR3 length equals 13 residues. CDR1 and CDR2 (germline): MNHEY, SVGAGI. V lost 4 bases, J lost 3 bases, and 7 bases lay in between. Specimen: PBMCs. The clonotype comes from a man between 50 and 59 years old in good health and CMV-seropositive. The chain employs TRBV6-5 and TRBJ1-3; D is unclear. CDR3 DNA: TGTGCCAGCAGTTCGACATTTGGAAACACCATATATTTT. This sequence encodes CASSSTFGNTIYF.